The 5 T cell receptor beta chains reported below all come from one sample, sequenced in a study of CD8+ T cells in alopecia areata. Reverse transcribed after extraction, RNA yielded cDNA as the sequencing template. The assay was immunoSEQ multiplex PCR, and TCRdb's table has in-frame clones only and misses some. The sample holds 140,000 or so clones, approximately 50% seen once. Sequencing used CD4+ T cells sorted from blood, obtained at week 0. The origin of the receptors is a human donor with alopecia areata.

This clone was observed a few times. The DNA for the CDR3 is TGCAGCGGCCAGCACCAAGAGACCCAGTACTTC. Protein product: CSGQHQETQYF. This chain uses TRBV29-1 with TRBJ2-5, with unresolved D. The CDR3 sequence is 11 residues long. CDR1 is SQVTM and CDR2 is ANQGSEA in the germline V gene. V lost 7 bases to trimming and J lost 0 bases, with 6 bases between them.

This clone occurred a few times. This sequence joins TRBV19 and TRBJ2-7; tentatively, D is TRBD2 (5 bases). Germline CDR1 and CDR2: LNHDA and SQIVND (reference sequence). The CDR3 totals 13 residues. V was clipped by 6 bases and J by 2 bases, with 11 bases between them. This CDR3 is CASRVSGTYEQYF. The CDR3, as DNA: TGTGCCAGTAGGGTCAGCGGCACCTACGAGCAGTACTTC.

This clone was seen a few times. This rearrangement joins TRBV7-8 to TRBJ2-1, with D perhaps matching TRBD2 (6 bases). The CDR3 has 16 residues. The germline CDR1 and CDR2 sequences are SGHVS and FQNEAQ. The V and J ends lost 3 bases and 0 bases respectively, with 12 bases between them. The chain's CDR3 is CASSFREPSSYNEQFF. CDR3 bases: TGTGCCAGCAGCTTCCGGGAGCCAAGCTCCTACAATGAGCAGTTCTTC.

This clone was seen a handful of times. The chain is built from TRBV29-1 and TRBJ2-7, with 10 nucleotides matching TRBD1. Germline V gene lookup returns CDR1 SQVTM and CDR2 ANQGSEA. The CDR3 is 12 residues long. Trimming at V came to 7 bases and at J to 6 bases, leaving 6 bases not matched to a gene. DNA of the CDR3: TGCAGCGCCCTTAGGGACAGGGGCGAGCAGTACTTC. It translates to CSALRDRGEQYF.

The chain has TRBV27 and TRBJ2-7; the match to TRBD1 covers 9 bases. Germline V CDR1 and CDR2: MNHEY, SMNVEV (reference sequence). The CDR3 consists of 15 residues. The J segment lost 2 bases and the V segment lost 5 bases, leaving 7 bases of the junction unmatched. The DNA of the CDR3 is TGTGCCAGCAGTAGCACCGGGACAGGGACCTACGAGCAGTACTTC. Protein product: CASSSTGTGTYEQYF.